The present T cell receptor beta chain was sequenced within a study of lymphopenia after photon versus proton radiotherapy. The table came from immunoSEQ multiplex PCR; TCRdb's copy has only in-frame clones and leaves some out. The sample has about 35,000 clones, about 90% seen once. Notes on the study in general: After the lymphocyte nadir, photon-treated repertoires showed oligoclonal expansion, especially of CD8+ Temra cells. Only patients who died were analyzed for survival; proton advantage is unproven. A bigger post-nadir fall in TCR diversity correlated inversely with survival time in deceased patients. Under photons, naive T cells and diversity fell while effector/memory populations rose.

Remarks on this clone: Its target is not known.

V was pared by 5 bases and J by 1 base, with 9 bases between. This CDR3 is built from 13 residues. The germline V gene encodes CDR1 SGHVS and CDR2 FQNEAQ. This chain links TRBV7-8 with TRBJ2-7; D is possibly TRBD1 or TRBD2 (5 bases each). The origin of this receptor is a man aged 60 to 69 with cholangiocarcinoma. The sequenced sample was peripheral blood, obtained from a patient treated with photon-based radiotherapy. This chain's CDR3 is CASSTGRSYEQYF. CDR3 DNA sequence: TGTGCCAGCAGCACGGGACGGTCCTACGAGCAGTACTTC.